This entry is about one T cell receptor (beta chain). The antigen is undetermined. The sample holds other DNA sequences that translate to the same CDR3. The CDR3 totals 14 residues. Trimming at V came to 6 bases and at J to 3 bases, leaving 4 bases not matched to a gene. CDR1 MDHEN and CDR2 SYDVKM come from the germline V gene. The data are from a study of shared clonotypes between healthy human individuals. Some clones are missing from TCRdb's copy, which holds only in-frame ones; the method was immunoSEQ multiplex PCR. Of some 2,100,000 clones listed, more than 85% are singletons. Selected positively for CCR7 and CD45RO-negative, naive CD8 cells excluded terminally differentiated effector memory CD45RA+ cells. Study-level points and caveats: A small donor pool kept down the genetic and exposure-history diversity that was represented. Sampling covered nothing but blood. Tissue TCR repertoires likely differ from those found in blood.

The genes are TRBV28 and TRBJ1-4; 7 nucleotides agree with TRBD1. The sequence derives from a man aged 18 to 29 in good health. Some clones in this sample may be carry-over from other donors' samples. Source material: naive CD8+ T cells from PBMCs. The CDR3 loop is CASRRTGPNEKLFF. CDR3 nucleotides: TGTGCCAGCAGGAGGACAGGCCCTAATGAAAAACTGTTTTTT.